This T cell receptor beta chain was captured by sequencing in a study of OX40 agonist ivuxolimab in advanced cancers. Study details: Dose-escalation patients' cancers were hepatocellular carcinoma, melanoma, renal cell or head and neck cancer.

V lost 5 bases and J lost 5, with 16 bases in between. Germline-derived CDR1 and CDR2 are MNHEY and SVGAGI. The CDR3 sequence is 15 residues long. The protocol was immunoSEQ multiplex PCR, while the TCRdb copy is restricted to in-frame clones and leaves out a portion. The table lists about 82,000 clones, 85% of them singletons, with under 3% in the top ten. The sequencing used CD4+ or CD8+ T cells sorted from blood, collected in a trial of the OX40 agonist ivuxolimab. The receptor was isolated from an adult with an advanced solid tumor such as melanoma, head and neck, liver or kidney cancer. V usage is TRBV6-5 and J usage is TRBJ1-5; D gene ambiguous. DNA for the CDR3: TGTGCCAGCAGTAACCGGGGAGAAAGCGATCAGCCCCAGCATTTT. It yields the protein CASSNRGESDQPQHF.